Sequencing of this T cell receptor (beta chain) was carried out in a study of blood T cell repertoires in COVID-19. Study details: Samples of COVID-19 (acute and convalescent) were obtained from the United States, Italy and Spain. T cells, B-cell-depleted T cells, or PBMCs supplied cDNA or gDNA.

Germline trimming cut 6 bases from V and 1 base from J; bases unmatched to any gene: 1. This CDR3 has 14 amino acids. In germline, CDR1 is MDHEN, CDR2 SYDVKM. Sequencing was performed with immunoSEQ multiplex PCR; in TCRdb, only in-frame clones are kept and a portion is missing. This repertoire shows roughly 300,000 clones, roughly 87% found once; its top ten account for over 0.8%. All recovered Cohort 3 donors got two negative PCRs, got clearance, or saw symptom resolution. The chain uses TRBV28 and TRBJ1-3, with 9 bases fitting TRBD1. The TCR sequence derives from a woman aged 25 to 45 who had recovered from COVID-19. Sequencing was done on a sample of PBMCs or T cells enriched from blood (not recorded which). The CDR3 region has the DNA TGTGCCAGCAGACAGGGGGCTTCTGGAAACACCATATATTTT. Its translation: CASRQGASGNTIYF. The full variable domain, rest sourced from reference TRBV28 and TRBJ1-3, is DVKVTQSSRYLVKRTGEKVFLECVQDMDHENMFWYRQDPGLGLRLIYFSYDVKMKEKGDIPEGYSVSREKKERFSLILESASTNQTSMYLCASRQGASGNTIYFGEGSWLTVV.